The entry that follows covers one TCR beta chain sequence. These data are taken from a study of technical replicates of blood from a few donors. Using immunoSEQ multiplex PCR, the repertoire was profiled, and TCRdb retains in-frame clones only, with some absent. This sample has 55,000 to 75,000 clones, with just under 95% found just once. The CDR3 loop spans 15 amino acids. Trimming cost V 0 bases and J 6 bases, with 12 bases left between them. Germline assignment: CDR1 LGHNA and CDR2 YSLEER. This rearrangement joins TRBV4-3 to TRBJ1-5; D is ambiguous. The TCR comes from a human donor in good health. Some clones in this sample may be carry-over from other donors' samples. Sequencing used PBMCs. The CDR3 sequence: CASSQDLASGQPQHF. The CDR3 DNA sequence: TGCGCCAGCAGCCAAGATCTGGCGTCGGGTCAGCCCCAGCATTTT.